Listed below are T cell receptor beta chains from one sample, sequenced in a study of cytomegalovirus exposure and HLA in healthy donors. Generated by immunoSEQ multiplex PCR, the TCRdb table keeps only in-frame clones and is missing some. The data show 180,000 or so clones, about 75% seen once. Sequenced sample: PBMCs. The receptors derive from a man aged 45-65 years in good health and CMV-seropositive. Each CDR3 is given with its conserved first and last residue. Each record gives: clone size, J gene, D gene, V gene, CDR3 DNA, CDR3 protein. A D gene is named only where the DNA matches it firmly. Not all rows give a size; the values are once, few, many and, for expanded clones, a class.

>NA|TRBJ2-7|TRBD1|TRBV11-1
TGTGCCAGCAGCTTTGGACAGGGGGGAAACTACGAGCAGTACTTC
CASSFGQGGNYEQYF
>once|TRBJ1-4|NA|TRBV4-3
TGCGCCAGCAGCCAAGATTGGCGGGCATCTAATGAAAAACTGTTTTTT
CASSQDWRASNEKLFF
>NA|TRBJ1-5|NA|TRBV5-1
TGCGCCAGCAGCTTGGGCGGGTTCGATCAGCCCCAGCATTTT
CASSLGGFDQPQHF
>NA|TRBJ1-3|TRBD1|TRBV28
TGTGCCAGCAGTTTAACCGGGACAGTGGGAGGAAACACCATATATTTT
CASSLTGTVGGNTIYF
>NA|TRBJ2-3|TRBD2|TRBV6-6
TGTGCCAGCAGGGGCGGACTAGCGGGGGCCACAGATACGCAGTATTTT
CASRGGLAGATDTQYF
>NA|TRBJ2-5|TRBD1|TRBV16
TGTGCCAGCAGACGCATCGGGGGACAGGGGGGAGAGACCCAGTACTTC
CASRRIGGQGGETQYF
>NA|TRBJ1-1|NA|TRBV6-5
TGTGCCAGCAGGTCCGCAGGGTTGAACACTGAAGCTTTCTTT
CASRSAGLNTEAFF
>few|TRBJ1-6|NA|TRBV30
TGTGCCTGGAGCGGACAGCTTTATTCACCCCTCCACTTT
CAWSGQLYSPLHF
>NA|TRBJ2-5|TRBD1|TRBV9
TGTGCCAGCAGCATGGACAGGGCCCAAGAGACCCAGTACTTC
CASSMDRAQETQYF
>NA|TRBJ2-3|NA|TRBV5-4
TGTGCCAGCAGCTTGGTAAAGGGAGGCACAGATACGCAGTATTTT
CASSLVKGGTDTQYF
>once|TRBJ2-3|TRBD1|TRBV5-1
TGCGCCAGCAGCCCCTGGACAGGGGATGGCACAGATACGCAGTATTTT
CASSPWTGDGTDTQYF
>once|TRBJ1-1|TRBD1|TRBV18
TGTGCCAGCTCGGGACAGGGGAACACTGAAGCTTTCTTT
CASSGQGNTEAFF
>once|TRBJ1-3|NA|TRBV2
TGTGCCAGCAGTGAAGCGGGGCTTGGAAACACCATATATTTT
CASSEAGLGNTIYF
>NA|TRBJ2-6|TRBD1|TRBV11-2
TGTGCCAGCAGCCGGGGACAGGGATTCTCTGGGGCCAACGTCCTGACTTTC
CASSRGQGFSGANVLTF
>NA|TRBJ2-7|TRBD1|TRBV9
TGTGCCAGCAGCGTAGGGGGACAGGGGAGCTCCTACGAGCAGTACTTC
CASSVGGQGSSYEQYF
>NA|TRBJ2-1|TRBD1|TRBV5-1
TGCGCCAGCAGCTCGCTTGGACAGGGGGCTAGCAATGAGCAGTTCTTC
CASSSLGQGASNEQFF
>NA|TRBJ2-1|NA|TRBV11-3
TGTGCCAGCAGCTCAGCCACCGGAGATGAGCAGTTCTTC
CASSSATGDEQFF
>NA|TRBJ2-2|TRBD2|TRBV15
TGTGCCACCAGCAGAGAAGGTTTGCGGGGGTCGAACACCGGGGAGCTGTTTTTT
CATSREGLRGSNTGELFF
>many|TRBJ1-1|TRBD1|TRBV5-6
TGTGCCAGCAGCTTGGCCTTAGGGACAGGGGAGTGGAACACTGAAGCTTTCTTT
CASSLALGTGEWNTEAFF
>NA|TRBJ2-6|NA|TRBV7-2
TGTGCCAGCAGCTTAGGACGATGGTCTGGGGCCAACGTCCTGGCTTTC
CASSLGRWSGANVLAF
>once|TRBJ2-3|TRBD1|TRBV29-1
TGCAGCGTTGAACTCCGGACAGGTGGTAGGGATACGCAGTATTTT
CSVELRTGGRDTQYF
>many|TRBJ2-1|TRBD2|TRBV4-2
TGTGCCAGCAGCCAAGGGACTAGCGGGGGGGCCAATGAGCAGTTCTTC
CASSQGTSGGANEQFF
>once|TRBJ1-1|TRBD1|TRBV6-4
TGTGCCAGCAGTCAGGGACAGACAGCCAACACTGAAGCTTTCTTT
CASSQGQTANTEAFF
>few|TRBJ2-1|TRBD2|TRBV27
TGTGCCAGCAGTTTGGGGACTAGCGGGGGGCTCCACCCGGGGCAGTTCTTC
CASSLGTSGGLHPGQFF
>NA|TRBJ1-2|NA|TRBV7-9
TGTGCCAGCAGCCACACCGACAGAGTCTATGGCTACACCTTC
CASSHTDRVYGYTF
>NA|TRBJ1-5|NA|TRBV7-6
TGTGCCAGCAGCTTAGGCGTATCAGGGGATTCCAATCAGCCCCAGCATTTT
CASSLGVSGDSNQPQHF